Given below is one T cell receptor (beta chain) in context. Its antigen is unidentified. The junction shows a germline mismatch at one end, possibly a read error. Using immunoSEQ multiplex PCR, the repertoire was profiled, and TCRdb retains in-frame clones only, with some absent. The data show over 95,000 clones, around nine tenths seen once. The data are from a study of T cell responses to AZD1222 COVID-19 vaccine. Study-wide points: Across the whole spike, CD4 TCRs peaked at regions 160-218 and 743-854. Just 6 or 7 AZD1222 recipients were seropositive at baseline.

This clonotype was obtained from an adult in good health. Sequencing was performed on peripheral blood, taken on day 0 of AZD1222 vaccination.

This CDR3 reads CASSYVRAGGPLF. The CDR3 region has the DNA TGTGCCAGCAGTTACGTGCGGGCGGGAGGGCCCCTCTTC. V is TRBV6-2 or TRBV6-3 and J is TRBJ2-1; the match to TRBD2 covers 9 bases. The germline CDR1 and CDR2 sequences are MNHEY and SVGEGT. The CDR3 sequence is 13 residues long.